A selection of T cell receptor beta chains follows, all from one sample in a study of cytomegalovirus exposure and HLA in healthy donors. Sequencing used immunoSEQ multiplex PCR; TCRdb keeps in-frame clones, though not all of them. This sample carries approximately 170,000 clones, roughly 84% of them seen once, and the ten largest clones take 1.5%. Sequences were obtained from PBMCs. Receptor source: a male donor in good health and CMV-seronegative. Each CDR3 is given with its conserved first and last residue. The order of the fields is V gene, D gene, clone size, J gene, CDR3 protein, CDR3 DNA. The D gene is left open where the match is weak. Expanded clones get a size class; other rows say once, few or many, or leave the size out.

v_call: TRBV6-1; d_call: TRBD1; clone_size: NA; j_call: TRBJ2-7; cdr3_aa: CASSPTGGYEQYF; cdr3_nt: TGTGCCAGCTCCCCGACAGGGGGCTACGAGCAGTACTTC
v_call: TRBV6-5; d_call: NA; clone_size: once; j_call: TRBJ1-5; cdr3_aa: CASRQTGFVNQPQHF; cdr3_nt: TGTGCCAGCAGACAGACAGGATTTGTCAATCAGCCCCAGCATTTT
v_call: TRBV15; d_call: NA; clone_size: NA; j_call: TRBJ1-5; cdr3_aa: CATSREKDSLDQPQHF; cdr3_nt: TGTGCCACCAGCAGAGAAAAGGACAGCCTCGATCAGCCCCAGCATTTT
v_call: TRBV10-1; d_call: NA; clone_size: NA; j_call: TRBJ1-1; cdr3_aa: CASSEYEAGPNTEAFF; cdr3_nt: TGCGCCAGCAGTGAATACGAGGCAGGGCCGAACACTGAAGCTTTCTTT
v_call: TRBV11-1; d_call: TRBD2; clone_size: NA; j_call: TRBJ2-1; cdr3_aa: CASSTGTSGISEQFF; cdr3_nt: TGTGCCAGCAGCACCGGGACTAGCGGGATCTCTGAGCAGTTCTTC
v_call: TRBV20-1; d_call: NA; clone_size: NA; j_call: TRBJ2-1; cdr3_aa: CSARANEQFF; cdr3_nt: TGCAGTGCTAGAGCGAATGAGCAGTTCTTC
v_call: TRBV28; d_call: NA; clone_size: NA; j_call: TRBJ1-2; cdr3_aa: CASSPQGTNYGYTF; cdr3_nt: TGTGCCAGCAGTCCCCAGGGGACAAACTATGGCTACACCTTC
v_call: TRBV7-9; d_call: NA; clone_size: NA; j_call: TRBJ1-1; cdr3_aa: CSSSLEAGQNTEAFF; cdr3_nt: TGTTCCAGCAGCTTAGAGGCAGGCCAGAACACTGAAGCTTTCTTT
v_call: TRBV7-2; d_call: TRBD1; clone_size: NA; j_call: TRBJ1-2; cdr3_aa: CASSPGDSRGYGYTF; cdr3_nt: TGTGCCAGCAGCCCGGGTGATTCCAGGGGGTATGGCTACACCTTC
v_call: TRBV7-8; d_call: NA; clone_size: NA; j_call: TRBJ1-6; cdr3_aa: CASSFSQSRTGHSSPLHF; cdr3_nt: TGTGCCAGCAGCTTTTCCCAGAGCCGGACGGGACATTCTTCACCCCTCCACTTT
v_call: TRBV21-1; d_call: NA; clone_size: NA; j_call: TRBJ2-7; cdr3_aa: CASGDGEDRESVRYYEQYF; cdr3_nt: TGTGCCAGCGGGGATGGGGAGGACAGGGAATCGGTTCGTTACTACGAGCAGTATTTC
v_call: TRBV5-1; d_call: NA; clone_size: NA; j_call: TRBJ2-3; cdr3_aa: CASSSSDTQYF; cdr3_nt: TGCGCCAGCAGCTCTTCAGATACGCAGTATTTT
v_call: TRBV7-3; d_call: NA; clone_size: NA; j_call: TRBJ1-6; cdr3_aa: CASSLNGGGAPSNSPLHF; cdr3_nt: TGTGCCAGCAGCTTAAACGGGGGTGGGGCGCCAAGTAATTCACCCCTCCACTTT
v_call: TRBV7-2; d_call: NA; clone_size: NA; j_call: TRBJ1-4; cdr3_aa: CASSLAGPTNEKLFF; cdr3_nt: TGTGCCAGCAGCTTAGCGGGGCCAACTAATGAAAAACTGTTTTTT
v_call: TRBV5-1; d_call: TRBD1; clone_size: NA; j_call: TRBJ2-5; cdr3_aa: CASSIGQGGQETQYF; cdr3_nt: TGCGCCAGCAGCATTGGACAGGGCGGCCAAGAGACCCAGTACTTC
v_call: TRBV28; d_call: TRBD1; clone_size: NA; j_call: TRBJ1-4; cdr3_aa: CASSSGQGNYEKLFF; cdr3_nt: TGTGCCAGCAGTTCCGGACAGGGCAACTATGAAAAACTGTTTTTT
v_call: TRBV28; d_call: NA; clone_size: NA; j_call: TRBJ2-1; cdr3_aa: CASSLRREQFF; cdr3_nt: TGTGCCAGCAGTTTAAGGCGGGAGCAGTTCTTC
v_call: TRBV19; d_call: TRBD1; clone_size: NA; j_call: TRBJ2-7; cdr3_aa: CASRHLGQGTYEQYF; cdr3_nt: TGTGCCAGCAGACACCTCGGACAGGGAACCTACGAGCAGTACTTC
v_call: TRBV18; d_call: NA; clone_size: NA; j_call: TRBJ1-5; cdr3_aa: CASSPDRNQPQHF; cdr3_nt: TGTGCCAGCTCACCAGACAGAAATCAGCCCCAGCATTTT
v_call: TRBV6-5; d_call: TRBD2; clone_size: NA; j_call: TRBJ2-1; cdr3_aa: CASSYGEGEQFF; cdr3_nt: TGTGCCAGCAGTTACGGGGAGGGTGAGCAGTTCTTC
v_call: TRBV5-1; d_call: TRBD1; clone_size: NA; j_call: TRBJ2-6; cdr3_aa: CASSTGTGASGANVLTF; cdr3_nt: TGCGCCAGCAGCACCGGGACAGGGGCCTCTGGGGCCAACGTCCTGACTTTC
v_call: TRBV5-4; d_call: NA; clone_size: few; j_call: TRBJ2-5; cdr3_aa: CASSYHGGQETQYF; cdr3_nt: TGTGCCAGCAGCTATCACGGGGGCCAAGAGACCCAGTACTTC
v_call: TRBV5-4; d_call: NA; clone_size: few; j_call: TRBJ2-6; cdr3_aa: CASSLTRGSGANVLTF; cdr3_nt: TGTGCCAGCAGCTTGACTAGGGGGTCTGGGGCCAACGTCCTGACTTTC
v_call: TRBV4-1; d_call: NA; clone_size: NA; j_call: TRBJ2-1; cdr3_aa: CASSQDRGAYNEQFF; cdr3_nt: TGCGCCAGCAGCCAAGATCGCGGGGCCTACAATGAGCAGTTCTTC
v_call: TRBV30; d_call: TRBD2; clone_size: few; j_call: TRBJ2-7; cdr3_aa: CASSGTSGIYEQYF; cdr3_nt: TGTGCCAGCTCCGGGACTAGCGGGATTTACGAGCAGTACTTC
v_call: TRBV4-1; d_call: NA; clone_size: NA; j_call: TRBJ2-1; cdr3_aa: CASSQTGSSYNEQFF; cdr3_nt: TGCGCCAGCAGCCAAACAGGAAGCTCCTACAATGAGCAGTTCTTC
v_call: TRBV5-1; d_call: NA; clone_size: NA; j_call: TRBJ2-3; cdr3_aa: CASSFSAVTDTQYF; cdr3_nt: TGCGCCAGCAGCTTTTCAGCGGTAACAGATACGCAGTATTTT
v_call: TRBV9; d_call: NA; clone_size: few; j_call: TRBJ2-7; cdr3_aa: CASSVGIGGQGAYEQYF; cdr3_nt: TGTGCCAGCAGCGTAGGAATTGGGGGGCAGGGGGCCTACGAGCAGTACTTC
v_call: TRBV5-4; d_call: NA; clone_size: NA; j_call: TRBJ1-2; cdr3_aa: CASSFPMTEPNYGYTF; cdr3_nt: TGTGCCAGCAGCTTCCCTATGACAGAACCTAACTATGGCTACACCTTC
v_call: TRBV29-1; d_call: TRBD1; clone_size: once; j_call: TRBJ2-3; cdr3_aa: CSASRQGLRTDTQYF; cdr3_nt: TGCAGCGCGTCCCGACAGGGGTTGAGGACAGATACGCAGTATTTT
v_call: TRBV9; d_call: NA; clone_size: NA; j_call: TRBJ1-1; cdr3_aa: CASSDLTGSNTEAFF; cdr3_nt: TGTGCCAGCAGCGACCTGACAGGATCGAACACTGAAGCTTTCTTT
v_call: TRBV9; d_call: TRBD1; clone_size: NA; j_call: TRBJ1-2; cdr3_aa: CASSAPRGSSYGYTF; cdr3_nt: TGTGCCAGCAGCGCCCCCAGGGGGTCTTCCTATGGCTACACCTTC
v_call: TRBV27; d_call: TRBD2; clone_size: few; j_call: TRBJ2-1; cdr3_aa: CASSPKRREGRNEQFF; cdr3_nt: TGTGCCAGCAGTCCGAAGAGGCGGGAGGGGCGCAATGAGCAGTTCTTC
v_call: TRBV29-1; d_call: NA; clone_size: NA; j_call: TRBJ2-7; cdr3_aa: CSVPGLLYEQYF; cdr3_nt: TGCAGCGTGCCTGGACTGTTATACGAGCAGTACTTC
v_call: TRBV4-3; d_call: NA; clone_size: NA; j_call: TRBJ1-5; cdr3_aa: CASSPNLSGDGWQPQHF; cdr3_nt: TGCGCCAGCAGCCCTAATCTGTCCGGGGATGGATGGCAGCCCCAGCATTTT
v_call: TRBV27; d_call: TRBD2; clone_size: NA; j_call: TRBJ2-1; cdr3_aa: CASSLWSGGNNEQFF; cdr3_nt: TGTGCCAGCAGTTTATGGTCGGGGGGAAACAATGAGCAGTTCTTC
v_call: TRBV28; d_call: TRBD1; clone_size: once; j_call: TRBJ2-5; cdr3_aa: CASSRDRVIETQYF; cdr3_nt: TGTGCCAGCAGTCGGGACAGGGTGATCGAGACCCAGTACTTC
v_call: TRBV30; d_call: TRBD1; clone_size: NA; j_call: TRBJ2-7; cdr3_aa: CAWGTGLEQYF; cdr3_nt: TGTGCCTGGGGGACAGGGCTCGAGCAGTACTTC
v_call: TRBV6-6; d_call: NA; clone_size: NA; j_call: TRBJ2-5; cdr3_aa: CASLGGGRGTQYF; cdr3_nt: TGTGCCAGCTTAGGGGGGGGCCGTGGGACCCAGTACTTC
v_call: TRBV19; d_call: NA; clone_size: NA; j_call: TRBJ1-1; cdr3_aa: CASSIVGTKNTEAFF; cdr3_nt: TGTGCCAGTAGTATAGTGGGGACAAAGAACACTGAAGCTTTCTTT
v_call: TRBV6-5; d_call: NA; clone_size: NA; j_call: TRBJ1-1; cdr3_aa: CASSRQNTEAFF; cdr3_nt: TGTGCCAGCAGTCGACAAAACACTGAAGCTTTCTTT
v_call: TRBV5-4; d_call: TRBD2; clone_size: NA; j_call: TRBJ2-3; cdr3_aa: CASSLSGLAGDTQYF; cdr3_nt: TGTGCCAGCAGCTTGTCGGGGCTAGCGGGAGATACGCAGTATTTT
v_call: TRBV6-1; d_call: NA; clone_size: NA; j_call: TRBJ1-2; cdr3_aa: CASSLDSYGYTF; cdr3_nt: TGTGCCAGCAGTTTGGACAGCTATGGCTACACCTTC
v_call: TRBV5-6; d_call: NA; clone_size: NA; j_call: TRBJ2-5; cdr3_aa: CASSPVGGSQETQYF; cdr3_nt: TGTGCCAGCAGCCCCGTCGGCGGAAGTCAAGAGACCCAGTACTTC
v_call: TRBV25-1; d_call: TRBD2; clone_size: few; j_call: TRBJ2-3; cdr3_aa: CASSDSGGITDTQYF; cdr3_nt: TGTGCCAGCAGTGATTCCGGGGGGATCACAGATACGCAGTATTTT
v_call: TRBV7-3; d_call: TRBD1; clone_size: NA; j_call: TRBJ2-4; cdr3_aa: CASSQGQGIQYF; cdr3_nt: TGTGCCAGCAGTCAAGGACAGGGCATTCAGTACTTC
v_call: TRBV9; d_call: NA; clone_size: NA; j_call: TRBJ2-7; cdr3_aa: CASSAGPVGPEQYF; cdr3_nt: TGTGCCAGCAGCGCTGGGCCCGTGGGTCCGGAGCAGTACTTC
v_call: TRBV19; d_call: NA; clone_size: NA; j_call: TRBJ1-2; cdr3_aa: CASSIGQGYGYTF; cdr3_nt: TGTGCCAGTAGTATTGGTCAGGGGTATGGCTACACCTTC
v_call: TRBV14; d_call: NA; clone_size: NA; j_call: TRBJ2-7; cdr3_aa: CASSPDREQYF; cdr3_nt: TGTGCCAGCAGCCCAGACAGAGAGCAGTACTTC
v_call: TRBV19; d_call: NA; clone_size: NA; j_call: TRBJ2-7; cdr3_aa: CASSTLASDEQYF; cdr3_nt: TGTGCCAGTAGTACCTTGGCTAGCGACGAGCAGTACTTC
v_call: TRBV5-4; d_call: TRBD2; clone_size: once; j_call: TRBJ2-3; cdr3_aa: CASSFPLRGGSDTQYF; cdr3_nt: TGTGCCAGCAGCTTTCCCCTCCGGGGGGGCAGCGATACGCAGTATTTT
v_call: TRBV10-3; d_call: NA; clone_size: NA; j_call: TRBJ1-5; cdr3_aa: CAISESLGGGQPQHF; cdr3_nt: TGTGCCATCAGTGAGTCGCTGGGGGGGGGTCAGCCCCAGCATTTT
v_call: TRBV7-9; d_call: NA; clone_size: NA; j_call: TRBJ2-7; cdr3_aa: CASSFGGTKYEQYF; cdr3_nt: TGTGCCAGCAGCTTCGGTGGTACCAAGTACGAGCAGTACTTC
v_call: TRBV9; d_call: NA; clone_size: NA; j_call: TRBJ2-6; cdr3_aa: CASRRGGRGPLTGANVLTF; cdr3_nt: TGTGCCAGCAGGAGAGGGGGAAGGGGTCCTCTTACTGGGGCCAACGTCCTGACTTTC